This TCR beta chain was sequenced during a study of identical twins (dated by TCRdb to the mid-2010s). In the study overall: To test whether fetal clonotypes persist, this study deep-sequenced TCR alpha and beta repertoires from monozygotic twins, from unrelated adults of various ages, and from cord blood. Replicate twin experiments were performed at different times using different library preparation protocols to rule out contamination.

The library was built by means of 5' RACE. Sequenced using an Illumina HiSeq 2000. Template switching added a universal primer binding site, and the final cDNA carried a unique molecular identifier that allowed TCR cDNA molecules to be counted accurately. Specific primers in the conserved constant-segment region were used to synthesize first-strand cDNA for the TCR alpha and beta chains. To control for contamination, every cDNA library was double barcoded, receiving both a SMART-Mk sample barcode and Illumina barcodes. TruSeq adapter sequences, together with Illumina sample barcodes, were added in two successive PCR steps. TCR alpha and beta cDNA libraries were sequenced on the Illumina HiSeq platform with custom primers. From the authors' description of their analysis: Unique molecular identifiers were extracted from raw reads with MiGEC, and CDR3 positions were determined with MiXCR. Recombination models were inferred per individual with the repgenHMM and IGoR tools using an EM algorithm. The tcR package in R was used for shared clonotype analysis, with sharing normalized by the product of cloneset sizes. Out-of-frame nonproductive sequences were analyzed to study raw recombination free of thymic and clonal selection effects. The public sequencing data were trimmed at Q25 with fastp and processed into clonotypes with MiXCR by TCRdb, which kept only in-frame beta chains. Under each unique CDR3 protein, matching rows form one entry showing the most common genes and DNA. The V and J calls come from TCRdb's annotation, not from the publication. This sample is represented by around 960,000 distinct CDR3 sequences; around 12% of them were singletons. Jointly, the top ten make up around 1.5% of the sample.

Only healthy Caucasian donors were included. The twin cohort consisted of three pairs of female monozygotic twins, all aged roughly 18 to 29 years. The RNA used for TCR libraries was isolated from peripheral blood mononuclear cells. This clonotype was found a few times. The specificity of this receptor is unknown. No quality values exist for individual bases; no much larger clone is one base distant. Via the germline V gene, CDR1 is SQVTM and CDR2 ANQGSEA. V was cut back by 2 bases and J by 6 bases, leaving a gap of 11 bases between them. The CDR3, from cysteine to phenylalanine, totals 13 residues. Only CDR3 DNA is held: 39 bases, read in frame from base 1. Study-level results and caveats: In beta out-of-frame sequences, excess twin sharing was weaker, because having fewer shared sequences lowered the signal-to-noise ratio. Invariant T cells such as MAIT and iNKT could partly confound zero-insertion analyses, though diverse VJ usage argued against this for most clonotypes. Recombination models systematically underestimated out-of-frame TCR alpha sharing in monozygotic twins but agreed with sharing between unrelated individuals. Abundant cord blood beta clonotypes carried fewer insertions; young adult naive repertoires showed a weaker similar trend, while memory repertoires showed none. Because the same donors could not be followed over many years, the conclusions relied on cross-sectional statistical analysis. Compared with coincidental sharing between unrelated individuals, out-of-frame TCR alpha sequences shared between twins had an excess of sequences with low generation probability.

The data were also submitted as part of a second study, on yellow fever vaccine responses in identical twins. As described in the second report: The authors reported that the T cell response to vaccination in identical twins appeared partly convergent and partly personalized. In the study, vaccine-responding T cell clones were precisely tracked in identical twins.

The receptor's source is a young woman in good health. The chain is made from TRBV29-1 and TRBJ2-1; TRBD1 is a possible D gene, resting on 5 matching bases. Sequencing was performed on PBMCs. This receptor has the CDR3 CSVERDSPNEQFF. In nucleotides, the sequence is TGCAGCGTTGAAAGAGACAGCCCCAATGAGCAGTTCTTC.